Listed below are T cell receptor beta chains from one sample, sequenced in a study of blood T cell repertoires in COVID-19. Only in-frame clones appear in the TCRdb table, and some are missing; sequencing was by immunoSEQ multiplex PCR. The sample lists some 29,000 clones, approximately 88% seen once, with approximately 3.4% in the top ten. The specimen sequenced was peripheral blood. Every receptor here comes from a human donor in a cohort sampled during active COVID-19. Both conserved end residues are part of each CDR3. A D gene is named only where the DNA matches it firmly. Some rows mark clone size as missing; the rest say once, few, many or name a class of expanded clone.

size: NA; D: NA; J: TRBJ1-6; V: TRBV7-8; CDR3: CASSLVGVSTPNALHF; DNA: TGTGCCAGCAGCTTAGTCGGGGTATCAACCCCAAACGCCCTCCACTTT
size: NA; D: NA; J: TRBJ1-1; V: TRBV2; CDR3: CASSQGSTEAFF; DNA: TGTGCCAGCAGTCAGGGCAGCACTGAAGCTTTCTTT
size: NA; D: NA; J: TRBJ2-1; V: TRBV19; CDR3: CASSIGSRGEQFF; DNA: TGTGCCAGTAGTATCGGCAGTCGAGGTGAGCAGTTCTTC
size: few; D: NA; J: TRBJ1-4; V: TRBV3-1/TRBV3-2; CDR3: CASSQLSGDEKLFF; DNA: TGTGCCAGCAGCCAATTATCCGGGGATGAAAAACTGTTTTTT
size: NA; D: NA; J: TRBJ1-6; V: TRBV16; CDR3: CASSQDRNSPLHF; DNA: TGTGCCAGCAGCCAAGACAGGAATTCACCCCTCCACTTT
size: NA; D: NA; J: TRBJ1-1; V: TRBV3-1/TRBV3-2; CDR3: CASSLIRGGYGTEAFF; DNA: TGTGCCAGCAGCCTTATAAGGGGGGGCTACGGCACTGAAGCTTTCTTT
size: NA; D: NA; J: TRBJ1-4; V: TRBV21-1; CDR3: CASSHRERDEKLFF; DNA: TGTGCCAGCAGCCACAGGGAACGGGATGAAAAACTGTTTTTT
size: NA; D: TRBD1; J: TRBJ1-2; V: TRBV30; CDR3: CAWTPGDRGSRGYTF; DNA: TGTGCCTGGACCCCCGGGGACAGGGGTTCTCGGGGCTACACCTTC
size: NA; D: TRBD2; J: TRBJ2-5; V: TRBV4-1; CDR3: CASSPLRSGGAKGETQYF; DNA: TGCGCCAGCAGCCCGCTGAGAAGCGGGGGGGCGAAGGGGGAGACCCAGTACTTC
size: NA; D: NA; J: TRBJ1-2; V: TRBV6-5; CDR3: CASKRGLSNYGYTF; DNA: TGTGCCAGCAAGCGGGGATTGAGTAATTATGGCTACACCTTC
size: NA; D: TRBD1; J: TRBJ1-5; V: TRBV19; CDR3: CASSPRQGAGQPQHF; DNA: TGTGCCAGTAGTCCGCGACAGGGGGCGGGTCAGCCCCAGCATTTT
size: NA; D: TRBD2; J: TRBJ2-7; V: TRBV18; CDR3: CASSPGLAGPLYEQYF; DNA: TGTGCCAGCTCACCGGGACTAGCGGGGCCTCTCTACGAGCAGTACTTC
size: NA; D: NA; J: TRBJ2-3; V: TRBV3-1/TRBV3-2; CDR3: CASSPSGYTDTQYF; DNA: TGTGCCAGCAGCCCTTCAGGGTACACAGATACGCAGTATTTT
size: NA; D: TRBD2; J: TRBJ2-1; V: TRBV7-8; CDR3: CASSPRDYPYNEQFF; DNA: TGTGCCAGCAGCCCTCGGGACTACCCTTACAATGAGCAGTTCTTC